This entry lists 14 T cell receptor beta chains sequenced from one sample in a study of blood T cell repertoires in COVID-19. Method: immunoSEQ multiplex PCR; TCRdb's copy keeps in-frame clones and lacks some. The data show 50,000 to 70,000 clones, around 81% seen once. Sequenced sample: peripheral blood. All receptors derive from a man older than 75 with COVID-19, enrolled during active disease.

The chain joins TRBV3-1 (or the pseudogene TRBV3-2) to TRBJ1-2; TRBD1 aligns across 7 bases. This CDR3 spans 14 amino acids. J lost 6 bases, V lost 0 bases, and 4 bases had no gene match. Germline V lookup: CDR1 LGHDT, CDR2 YNNKEL (reference sequence). In nucleotides, the CDR3 is TGTGCCAGCAGCCAAGACAGGGGGGCTCATGGCTACACCTTC. Encoded protein: CASSQDRGAHGYTF.

The chain employs TRBV5-8 and TRBJ1-2, with TRBD1 as a possible D gene (6 bases). Trimming took off 3 bases at V and 1 base at J, with 16 bases between the two ends. Germline assignment: CDR1 SGHTS and CDR2 YDEGEE. CDR3 length: 16 amino acids. CDR3 sequence: CASSSARGRGNYGYTF. The CDR3 DNA sequence: TGTGCCAGCAGCTCGGCCAGGGGAAGGGGTAACTATGGCTACACCTTC.

The V gene is TRBV28, the J gene TRBJ2-3, with a weak D call TRBD2 (7 bases). The CDR3 has 15 residues. Trimming stripped 6 bases from V and 2 bases from J, with 15 bases between. Germline assignment: CDR1 MDHEN and CDR2 SYDVKM. CDR3 region: CASSSAGANTDTQYF. The CDR3 coding sequence is TGTGCCAGCAGCTCCGCGGGGGCCAACACAGATACGCAGTATTTT.

The chain uses TRBV6-5 and TRBJ2-1, with D maybe TRBD1 (5 bases). Looked up from germline, CDR1 is MNHEY and CDR2 is SVGAGI. The V gene lost 0 bases and the J gene lost 8 bases, with 14 bases spanning the gap. This CDR3 is built from 15 residues. The CDR3 sequence is CASSYSRGWGDEQFF. CDR3 nucleotides: TGTGCCAGCAGTTACTCGAGAGGTTGGGGCGATGAGCAGTTCTTC.

This clone turned up a few times. The chain couples TRBV27 to TRBJ2-3; 7 nucleotides line up with TRBD2. Germline-derived CDR1 and CDR2 are MNHEY and SMNVEV (reference sequence). The CDR3 sequence is 15 residues long. The V segment lost 4 bases and the J segment 4 bases; nucleotides outside the gene matches: 8. CDR3 DNA sequence: TGTGCCAGCAGTTCGGGCGGGAGTCTCCCAGATACGCAGTATTTT. Translating gives CASSSGGSLPDTQYF.

This chain joins TRBV7-2 and TRBJ2-5; D uncertain. Germline loops: CDR1 SGHTA, CDR2 FQGNSA. V gave up 4 bases and J gave up 2 bases, with 2 bases separating them. The CDR3 consists of 11 residues. The CDR3, as DNA: TGTGCCAGCAGCTCTCAAGAGACCCAGTACTTC. It yields the protein CASSSQETQYF.

CDR3 amino acids: CASSPTGTEANYGYTF. DNA for the CDR3: TGTGCCAGCTCACCCACTGGGACAGAAGCTAACTATGGCTACACCTTC. The gene calls are TRBV18 and TRBJ1-2; 7 nucleotides match TRBD1. From germline, CDR1 is KGHSH and CDR2 LQKENI. V lost 3 bases to trimming and J lost 0 bases; unmatched junction nucleotides: 7. The length of the CDR3 is 16 residues. Variable domain in full (rest from reference TRBV18 and TRBJ1-2): NAGVMQNPRHLVRRRGQEARLRCSPMKGHSHVYWYRQLPEEGLKFMVYLQKENIIDESGMPKERFSAEFPKEGPSILRIQQVVRGDSAAYFCASSPTGTEANYGYTFGSGTRLTVV.

This clone was counted between two and nine times. This chain uses TRBV2 with TRBJ1-1; 10 bases agree with TRBD1. The CDR3 sequence is 14 residues long. The V gene end was trimmed by 6 bases and the J gene end by 6 bases; junction bases not matched to a gene: 7. CDR1 is SNHLY, CDR2 FYNNEI, per germline. CDR3 in amino acids: CASSPDRGHPEAFF. In DNA, the CDR3 is TGTGCCAGCAGCCCCGACAGGGGGCACCCTGAAGCTTTCTTT.

The J gene is TRBJ2-3, the V gene TRBV30; D perhaps matches TRBD1 (5 bases). CDR1 GTSNPN and CDR2 SVGIG come from the germline V gene (reference sequence). Trimming took off 0 bases at V and 1 base at J, with 14 bases between the two ends. CDR3 size: 16 residues. This CDR3 reads CAWSVRTGGGTDTQYF. The CDR3 nucleotides read TGTGCCTGGAGTGTTAGAACAGGTGGGGGCACAGATACGCAGTATTTT.

This clone was observed a single time. This chain links TRBV19 with TRBJ1-1; maybe TRBD1 (6 bases). From germline, CDR1 is LNHDA and CDR2 SQIVND (reference sequence). The CDR3 runs to 13 residues. V shed 8 bases and J shed 0 bases, with 10 bases lying between them. CDR3 bases: TGTGCCAGTGGGCGGGGGCTGAACACTGAAGCTTTCTTT. Translation: CASGRGLNTEAFF.

This clone was seen a handful of times. The chain carries TRBV7-2 and TRBJ1-1; D may be TRBD1 (5 bases). With 2 bases removed from V and 7 bases from J, the gap between germline ends came to 17 bases. Germline V gene sequence: CDR1 SGHTA, CDR2 FQGNSA. The CDR3 loop spans 15 amino acids. CDR3 in DNA: TGTGCCAGCAGCTTATGGGGGGACCTGAAGGGTGAAGCTTTCTTT. It yields the protein CASSLWGDLKGEAFF.

The gene calls are TRBV10-3 and TRBJ1-2, with D perhaps matching TRBD1 (6 bases). The V end was cut by 6 bases, the J end by 2 bases, with 22 bases between. The CDR3 runs 17 residues. Germline-derived CDR1 and CDR2 are ENHRY and SYGVKD. The CDR3 here is CAISQRPQGKGNYGYTF. The CDR3 bases are TGTGCCATCAGCCAGAGACCACAGGGAAAGGGGAACTATGGCTACACCTTC.

The J gene is TRBJ2-1, the V gene TRBV19; 10 positions match TRBD2. CDR1 and CDR2 (germline): LNHDA, SQIVND (reference sequence). The CDR3 runs 14 residues. The junction had 5 bases not matched to a gene; V was cut back by 3 bases and J by 9 bases. The CDR3 sequence is CASSMGLAPFEQFF. Written as DNA, the CDR3 is TGTGCCAGTAGTATGGGACTAGCGCCTTTTGAGCAGTTCTTC.

The chain has TRBV20-1 and TRBJ1-1; D possibly corresponds to TRBD1 (5 bases). V lost 3 bases to trimming and J lost 6 bases, with 14 bases between them. The length of the CDR3 is 13 residues. Looked up from germline, CDR1 is DFQATT and CDR2 is SNEGSKA (reference sequence). CDR3 in DNA: TGCAGTGCTAGTTTCCAGGGTCACCCTGAAGCTTTCTTT. Its translation: CSASFQGHPEAFF.